This T cell receptor (beta chain) was found in a study of shared clonotypes between healthy human individuals. In the original analysis: Owing to the provision of junction-only sequences devoid of quality scores by immunoSEQ, filtering differed. Generated by immunoSEQ multiplex PCR, the TCRdb table keeps only in-frame clones and is missing some. The V and J calls and clone size are taken from that table; D and trimming were inferred from the DNA. The top ten hold around 0.33% of the sample, which has 1,400,000 or so clones, 98% to 99% seen once. On this clone itself: Its antigen is currently unknown.

It was into CD45RA+ naive and CD45RA-negative memory subsets that the CD4+ cells were split. Study-wide results and limits: Non-shared clonotypes had lower generation probabilities than those shared by all four donors. The rarefaction results pointed to incomplete sorted-subset sequencing despite large depth.

V dropped 6 bases and J dropped 5 bases, with 20 bases sitting between them. In germline, CDR1 is MDHEN, CDR2 SYDVKM. This CDR3 is built from 16 residues. This clonotype originated in a man aged 30 to 45 in good health. Sequencing used naive CD4+ T cells sorted from blood. Subset specified: CD45RA+ positively selected. V is TRBV28 and J is TRBJ1-5; maybe TRBD1 (5 bases). This CDR3 is CASRAGTLGVHQPQHF. The CDR3 region has the DNA TGTGCCAGCAGAGCCGGGACTCTAGGGGTCCATCAGCCCCAGCATTTT.